Following are 23 T cell receptor beta chains from one sample sequenced in a study of T cells after yellow fever vaccination. From the 5' RACE reads, TCRdb called clonotypes with MiXCR, one entry per CDR3 protein. The repertoire holds some 240,000 distinct CDR3 sequences, with more than 3.5% as singletons. The sample here was PBMCs, taken 15 days after the yellow fever booster vaccination. The receptors shown here come from a man aged 18 to 29 who received the YFV17D yellow fever vaccine.

As for this clonotype: This may be a read error, as it is one base from a much larger clone. The J gene is TRBJ2-5, the V gene TRBV29-1; D is unresolved. CDR3 length: 14 amino acids. CDR1 and CDR2 from the germline V gene are SQVTM and ANQGSEA. V was shortened by 2 bases and J by 5 bases, with 15 bases between the two germline ends. The CDR3 coding sequence is TGCAGCGTTGAAAGGCCAGTGGAAGGTGAGACCCAGTACTTC. Translation: CSVERPVEGETQYF.

J is TRBJ1-5 and V is TRBV4-3; D is ambiguous. This CDR3 spans 14 amino acids. The V end lost 1 base, the J end lost 4 bases, and 8 bases lay between the germline ends. Looked up from germline, CDR1 is LGHNA and CDR2 is YSLEER. CDR3 nucleotide sequence: TGCGCCAGCAGCCAAGGGTCCGGGAATCAGCCCCAGCATTTT. Encoded protein: CASSQGSGNQPQHF.

The chain joins TRBV5-5 to TRBJ1-5, with TRBD1 as a possible D gene (5 bases). The germline gives CDR1 SGHKS, CDR2 YYEKEE (reference sequence). V lost 2 bases, J lost 11 bases, and 20 bases lay in between. The CDR3 extends over 15 amino acids. The CDR3 DNA reads TGTGCCAGCAGCTTATACCGGGACTCCCCCTGTGCCCAGCATTTT. It translates to CASSLYRDSPCAQHF.

Many counts were recorded for this clonotype. V and J are TRBV15 and TRBJ2-2; 8 nucleotides match TRBD1. With V trimmed by 3 bases and J by 7 bases, 7 bases remained unmatched. The CDR3 has 15 amino acids. The germline CDR1 and CDR2 sequences are LNHNV and YYDKDF (reference sequence). CDR3 region: CATSRDRVRVGELFF. CDR3 coding DNA: TGTGCCACCAGCAGGGACAGGGTGAGGGTCGGGGAGCTGTTTTTT.

This clonotype has ten or more counts. V usage is TRBV20-1 and J usage is TRBJ1-5; 10 positions match TRBD1. V was clipped by 8 bases and J by 6 bases; unmatched bases: 10. This CDR3 contains 14 residues. CDR1 and CDR2 from the germline V gene are DFQATT and SNEGSKA (reference sequence). In DNA form, the CDR3 reads TGCAGTATAAAATCCGGGACAGGGGTTCAGCCCCAGCATTTT. This codes for CSIKSGTGVQPQHF.

This clonotype appeared many times. The V and J genes are TRBV6-6 and TRBJ1-3; 7 nucleotides align to TRBD1. This CDR3 has 15 amino acids. CDR1 is MNHNY, CDR2 SVGAGI, per germline (reference sequence). V was pared by 2 bases and J by 7 bases, with 8 bases of the junction left unmatched. The CDR3 nucleotides read TGTGCCAGCAGTTACGAGGGGGCACTTATTAACACCATATATTTT. This translates into CASSYEGALINTIYF.

This clonotype was seen many times. The V and J genes are TRBV7-2 and TRBJ2-1; 11 nucleotides line up with TRBD1. This CDR3 region has 17 residues. Trimming cost V 5 bases and J 2 bases; bases outside gene matches: 8. CDR1 SGHTA and CDR2 FQGNSA come from the germline V gene. CDR3 bases: TGTGCCAGCAGCAGGGCCTTGGGACAGGGGGCCTACAATGAGCAGTTCTTC. This translates into CASSRALGQGAYNEQFF.

This clonotype has ten or more counts. The gene calls are TRBV5-1 and TRBJ2-3; 9 bases line up with TRBD2. The CDR3 runs to 15 residues. CDR1 is SGHRS, CDR2 YFSETQ, per germline. The trim removed 7 bases at V and 0 bases at J, leaving 6 bases unmatched. CDR3 sequence (DNA): TGCGCCAGCGTATTAGCGGGGGAAAGCACAGATACGCAGTATTTT. The encoded protein is CASVLAGESTDTQYF.

This clonotype was picked up many times. The chain recombines TRBV20-1 with TRBJ1-3; possible D gene TRBD1, 6 bases. The CDR3 length is 15 residues. The germline gives CDR1 DFQATT, CDR2 SNEGSKA (reference sequence). Trimming removed 2 bases from V and 3 bases from J, with 14 bases in between. The CDR3 spells CSARSTGNVGNTIYF. In nucleotides, the CDR3 is TGCAGTGCTAGATCTACAGGGAACGTTGGAAACACCATATATTTT.

There are many counts of this clonotype. The CDR3 sequence: CASSPGIAGYQETQYF. CDR3 nucleotides: TGTGCCAGCTCACCAGGGATAGCGGGGTACCAAGAGACCCAGTACTTC. The J gene is TRBJ2-5, the V gene TRBV18; 8 bases fit TRBD2. The germline V gene has CDR1 KGHSH and CDR2 LQKENI. The J segment lost 0 bases and the V segment lost 2 bases, leaving 5 bases of the junction unmatched. This CDR3 has 16 amino acids.

This clonotype has at least ten counts. The chain joins TRBV29-1 to TRBJ2-7; 8 bases match TRBD1. The J segment lost 5 bases and the V segment lost 6 bases, leaving 12 bases of the junction unmatched. The CDR3 has 14 amino acids. Germline assignment: CDR1 SQVTM and CDR2 ANQGSEA. The CDR3 bases are TGCAGCGTCATAGGAGGGACAGGCTCGAACGAGCAGTACTTC. It yields the protein CSVIGGTGSNEQYF.

This clonotype was detected ten times or more. This chain uses TRBV7-9 with TRBJ2-7; either TRBD1 or TRBD2 may supply D (5 bases each). V was trimmed by 10 bases and J by 6 bases, leaving 19 bases between them. Germline V gives CDR1 SEHNR, CDR2 FQNEAQ (reference sequence). This CDR3 spans 13 amino acids. CDR3 amino acids: CATEWAQGREQYF. The CDR3 DNA reads as TGTGCCACCGAATGGGCGCAGGGACGCGAGCAGTACTTC.

The CDR3 region is CASSYGGRYTGELFF. Here the CDR3 DNA reads TGTGCCAGCAGTTACGGAGGGCGATACACCGGGGAGCTGTTTTTT. This rearrangement joins TRBV6-6 to TRBJ2-2, with D possibly being TRBD2 (6 bases). V lost 2 bases and J lost 3, with 10 bases in between. Germline V gives CDR1 MNHNY, CDR2 SVGAGI (reference sequence). The CDR3 runs 15 residues.

This clonotype was seen ten or more times. The gene calls are TRBV6-2 or TRBV6-3 and TRBJ1-1, with 9 positions matching TRBD1. This CDR3 contains 16 residues. J was trimmed by 1 base and V by 6 bases; bases with no gene match: 9. Per germline, CDR1 MNHEY and CDR2 SVGEGT. The CDR3 DNA follows: TGTGCCAGCAGCCAGAACAGGGGGCGATGGAACACTGAAGCTTTCTTT. Residues: CASSQNRGRWNTEAFF.

This clonotype showed up many times. The rearrangement uses TRBV6-5 and TRBJ1-2; D may be TRBD1 (5 bases). CDR3 length: 16 residues. Germline V CDR1 and CDR2: MNHEY, SVGAGI. V lost 6 bases, J lost 4 bases, and 21 bases lay in between. The CDR3 loop reads CASRNPDRAGIYGYTF. In DNA form, the CDR3 reads TGTGCCAGCAGAAACCCGGACCGAGCAGGGATCTATGGCTACACCTTC.

This clonotype has at least ten counts. The chain recombines TRBV5-1 with TRBJ2-3; the D gene is possibly TRBD1 (6 bases). Trimming shortened V by 3 bases and J by 4 bases, and 18 bases separated the two germline ends. CDR1 and CDR2 (germline): SGHRS, YFSETQ. The CDR3 runs 16 residues. This CDR3 is CASSSRPGHGPDTQYF. In DNA form, the CDR3 reads TGCGCCAGCAGCTCAAGACCGGGACACGGGCCAGATACGCAGTATTTT.

Many counts were recorded for this clonotype. V and J are TRBV20-1 and TRBJ1-5; TRBD1 aligns across 7 bases. V gave up 3 bases and J gave up 2 bases; unmatched junction bases: 13. Germline CDR1 DFQATT, CDR2 SNEGSKA (reference sequence). This CDR3 is built from 17 residues. The DNA of the CDR3 is TGCAGTGCTAGGGGGACAGTGGGGGGCATTGGCAATCAGCCCCAGCATTTT. As protein: CSARGTVGGIGNQPQHF.

This clonotype was recorded at least ten times. The rearrangement uses TRBV29-1 and TRBJ1-2; D is ambiguous. The ends were cut back, 4 bases at V and 8 bases at J, with 11 bases in the middle. From germline, CDR1 is SQVTM and CDR2 ANQGSEA. CDR3 length: 11 amino acids. CDR3 bases: TGCAGCGTTGCCGCTGACACCGGCTACACCTTC. Amino acids: CSVAADTGYTF.

This clonotype appeared many times. The rearrangement joins TRBV5-1 to TRBJ2-1; 10 bases agree with TRBD1. In germline, CDR1 is SGHRS, CDR2 YFSETQ. V was clipped by 6 bases and J by 6 bases; unmatched bases: 9. The CDR3 length is 15 residues. In DNA form, the CDR3 reads TGCGCCAGCACCGTGGTGGGACAGGGGCTCAATGAGCAGTTCTTC. This encodes CASTVVGQGLNEQFF.

This clonotype was seen many times. The rearrangement links TRBV5-1 to TRBJ2-3; 7 positions match TRBD2. The CDR3 covers 16 residues. V lost 0 bases and J lost 0; bases outside the gene matches: 4. Germline V CDR1 and CDR2: SGHRS, YFSETQ. CDR3: CASSLDRGVSTDTQYF. The CDR3 coding sequence is TGCGCCAGCAGCTTGGACCGGGGGGTCAGCACAGATACGCAGTATTTT.

This clonotype appeared many times. CDR3 protein: CASSFVQGAYNEQFF. The CDR3 DNA is TGTGCCAGCAGCTTTGTACAGGGGGCTTACAATGAGCAGTTCTTC. The V gene is TRBV5-4, the J gene TRBJ2-1, with TRBD1 matching 9 bases. This CDR3 is built from 15 residues. The V and J ends lost 2 bases and 4 bases, in that order; junction bases with no gene match: 4. The germline V gene encodes CDR1 SGHNT and CDR2 YYREEE (reference sequence).

There are many counts of this clonotype. This chain links TRBV5-6 with TRBJ1-5, with 8 positions matching TRBD1. In germline, CDR1 is SGHDT, CDR2 YYEEEE. CDR3 length equals 15 residues. Trimming took 4 bases from V and 5 from J; bases not matched to a gene: 8. CDR3: CASSTLGQGDQPQHF. CDR3 nucleotide sequence: TGTGCCAGCAGCACCCTTGGACAGGGAGATCAGCCCCAGCATTTT.

This clonotype was seen at least ten times. The chain joins TRBV4-3 to TRBJ2-7; weak D call: TRBD1 (6 bases). The length of the CDR3 is 15 residues. V lost 2 bases and J lost 4, with 15 bases in between. Germline CDR1 LGHNA, CDR2 YSLEER. The CDR3 loop is CASSQTRGAQYEQYV. The CDR3 region has the DNA TGCGCCAGCAGCCAAACCAGGGGCGCGCAATACGAGCAGTACGTC.